This T cell receptor (beta chain) came from a study of monozygotic twins with inflammatory bowel disease. For this clonotype: The target antigen is unknown.

Via template switching, UMIs carrying a 6-nucleotide sample barcode were introduced. Reprocessing the 5' RACE reads, TCRdb reports a single entry for every CDR3 protein and omits DNA. The listing records 350,000 to 500,000 distinct CDR3 sequences. Unfractionated whole blood yielded total RNA, and T cells were not sorted. Study-wide results and limits: Immunosuppressive treatment differences may have increased patient repertoire variability.

CDR3 length: 16 residues. Germline lookup yields CDR1 SGHTA and CDR2 FQGNSA. This chain joins TRBV7-2 and TRBJ2-3; TCRdb outputs TRBD1, but without DNA this stays unchecked. Sequencing input: blood. The TCR was taken from a human donor with ulcerative colitis or Crohn's disease, or a healthy co-twin of an affected twin (not recorded which). The CDR3 is CASNPRQGLSTDTQYF.